This T cell receptor beta chain emerged from a study of blood T cell repertoires in COVID-19 (dated by TCRdb to 2019 to 2021). With regard to the full study: Samples from collaborators originated in the United States, Italy and Spain and spanned both the acute and convalescent phases of COVID-19. The prospective study material was composed of cDNA or gDNA derived from T cells, B-cell-depleted T cells, or PBMCs. Deeply sampled blood TCRbeta repertoires from subjects exposed to, actively infected with, or recovered from COVID-19 were included in the dataset. The repertoires were released in a freely available public database meant as a resource for research on the immune response to SARS-CoV-2. The samples were drawn from the first 160 participants of the ongoing ImmuneRACE study and from more than 1,000 subjects provided by 6 global collaborators. The sample metadata nearly always contained a de-identified subject ID, COVID-19 status, age in years and sex. Where available, HLA class I and class II types were obtained from metadata supplied by the sample provider rather than from assay-based typing. The paper as a whole reports these results and caveats: Clinical and demographic metadata were provided uncurated, with the amount varying by source and participant.

TCRbeta CDR3 regions were amplified from genomic DNA by means of the immunoSEQ Assay, a bias-controlled multiplex PCR. Per the authors' processing: Nucleated cell counts per sample were estimated from amplification of reference gene primers within the assay. To quantify the absolute abundance of each unique TCRbeta CDR3 rearrangement, sequence reads were collapsed and filtered. Productive Simpson clonality was computed per sample as the square root of Simpson's diversity index over productive rearrangements. Entries here come from immuneACCESS through TCRdb and include only in-frame sequences with V and J called. Some clones fail to appear in such tables; in the studies checked, an unresolved V gene covers under half of the shortfall, and the cause of the remainder is unknown. From that table come the V and J calls and clone size; the DNA was used to work out D and trimming. A total of tens of thousands of clones appear in this sample, 88% of them only once. The ten largest clones represent around 5.2% of the sample.

Whole blood was collected in K2EDTA tubes by collaborating institutions according to the institutions' own protocols. For TCRbeta analysis, collaborator samples were shipped as frozen whole blood, as isolated PBMCs, or as DNA extracted from either sample type. Details on this clone: Its specific antigen is unknown. Base quality data are lacking; no much larger clone is found one base away.

V lost 9 bases and J lost 4 bases; the stretch between them is 17 bases long. The CDR3 measures 14 amino acids from cysteine to phenylalanine. Here the CDR3 DNA is all that survives: 42 bases in frame from base 1. The germline V gene specifies SNHLY as CDR1 and FYNNEI as CDR2. The sample consisted of peripheral blood. This clonotype was sampled from a woman in her seventies with active COVID-19. This sequence uses TRBV2 and TRBJ2-3, with TRBD1 as a weak D call on 5 bases. The nucleotide sequence reads as follows: TGTGCCAGGGGGCTAGAGAACGACCCAGATACGCAGTATTTT. It encodes CARGLENDPDTQYF.